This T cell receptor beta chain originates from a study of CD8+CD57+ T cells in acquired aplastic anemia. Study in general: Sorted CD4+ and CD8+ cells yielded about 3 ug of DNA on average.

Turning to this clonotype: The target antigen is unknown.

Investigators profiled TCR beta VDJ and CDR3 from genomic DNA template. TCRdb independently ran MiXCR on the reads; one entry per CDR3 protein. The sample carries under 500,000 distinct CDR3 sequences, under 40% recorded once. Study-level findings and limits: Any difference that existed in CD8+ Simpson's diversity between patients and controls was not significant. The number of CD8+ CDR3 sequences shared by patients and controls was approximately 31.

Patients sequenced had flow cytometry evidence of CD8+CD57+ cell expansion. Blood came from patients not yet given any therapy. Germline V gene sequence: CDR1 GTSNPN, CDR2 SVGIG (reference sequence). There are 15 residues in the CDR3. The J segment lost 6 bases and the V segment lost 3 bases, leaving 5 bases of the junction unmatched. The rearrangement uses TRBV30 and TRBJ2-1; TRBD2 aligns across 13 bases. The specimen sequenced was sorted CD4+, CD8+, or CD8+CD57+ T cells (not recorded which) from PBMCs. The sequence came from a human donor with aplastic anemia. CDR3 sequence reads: CAWSSGLAGINEQFF. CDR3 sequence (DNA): TGTGCCTGGAGCTCGGGACTAGCGGGGATCAATGAGCAGTTCTTC.